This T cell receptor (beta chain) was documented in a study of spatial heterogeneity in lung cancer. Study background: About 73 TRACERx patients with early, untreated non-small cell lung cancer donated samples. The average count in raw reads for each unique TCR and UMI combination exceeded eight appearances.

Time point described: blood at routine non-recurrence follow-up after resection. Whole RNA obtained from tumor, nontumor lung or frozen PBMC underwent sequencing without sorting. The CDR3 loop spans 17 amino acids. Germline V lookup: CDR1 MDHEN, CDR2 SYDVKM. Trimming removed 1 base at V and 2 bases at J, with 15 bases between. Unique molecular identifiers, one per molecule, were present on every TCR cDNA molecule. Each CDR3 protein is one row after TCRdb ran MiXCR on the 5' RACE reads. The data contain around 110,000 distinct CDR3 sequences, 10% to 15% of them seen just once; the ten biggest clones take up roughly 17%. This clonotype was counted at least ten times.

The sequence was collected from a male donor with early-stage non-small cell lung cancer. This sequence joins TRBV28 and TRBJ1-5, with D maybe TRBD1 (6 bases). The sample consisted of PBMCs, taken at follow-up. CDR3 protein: CASSLFSRGGGNQPQHF. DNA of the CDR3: TGTGCCAGCAGTTTATTTTCCAGGGGAGGGGGCAATCAGCCCCAGCATTTT.